The clone carrying this T cell receptor beta chain was recorded a few times. Assay: immunoSEQ multiplex PCR; the TCRdb copy retains only in-frame clones and omits some. This sample has around 250,000 clones, with around 86% found just once. These data belong to a study of blood T cell repertoires in COVID-19. On the study more broadly: Sample material is recorded as cDNA or gDNA derived from T cells, B-cell-depleted T cells, or PBMCs.

V was pared by 5 bases and J by 6 bases, with 11 bases of the junction left unmatched. Germline V gene data show CDR1 as SGHDT and CDR2 as YYEEEE. CDR3 length equals 15 residues. The sequence derives from a woman in her 70s with active or convalescent COVID-19. The sample consisted of peripheral blood. This chain links TRBV5-6 with TRBJ2-7; 10 nucleotides agree with TRBD1. CDR3 coding DNA: TGTGCCAGCAGTCCCGGGACAGGGGTAGAGGGCGAGCAGTACTTC. It specifies CASSPGTGVEGEQYF.